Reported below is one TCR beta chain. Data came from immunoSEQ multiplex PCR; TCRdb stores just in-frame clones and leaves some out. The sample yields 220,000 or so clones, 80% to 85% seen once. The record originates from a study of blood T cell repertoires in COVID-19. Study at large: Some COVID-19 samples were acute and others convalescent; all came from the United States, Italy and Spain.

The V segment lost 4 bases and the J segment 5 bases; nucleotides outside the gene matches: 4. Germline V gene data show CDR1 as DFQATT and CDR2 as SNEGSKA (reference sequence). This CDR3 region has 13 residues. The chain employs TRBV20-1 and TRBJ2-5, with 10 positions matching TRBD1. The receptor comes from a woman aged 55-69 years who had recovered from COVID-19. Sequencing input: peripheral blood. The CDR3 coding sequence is TGCAGTGCTACTGACAGGGGGCAGGAGACCCAGTACTTC. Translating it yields CSATDRGQETQYF.